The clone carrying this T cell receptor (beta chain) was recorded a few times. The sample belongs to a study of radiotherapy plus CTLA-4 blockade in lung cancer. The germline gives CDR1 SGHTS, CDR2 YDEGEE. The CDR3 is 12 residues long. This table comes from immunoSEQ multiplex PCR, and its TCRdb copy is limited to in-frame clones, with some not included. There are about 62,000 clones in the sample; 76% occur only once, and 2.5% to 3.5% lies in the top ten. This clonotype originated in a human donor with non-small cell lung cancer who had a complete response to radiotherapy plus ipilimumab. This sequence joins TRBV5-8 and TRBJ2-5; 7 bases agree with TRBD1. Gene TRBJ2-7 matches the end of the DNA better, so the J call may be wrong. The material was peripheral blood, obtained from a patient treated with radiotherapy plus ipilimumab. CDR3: CASSPGQYEQYF. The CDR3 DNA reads TGTGCCAGCAGCCCGGGACAGTACGAGCAGTACTTC.